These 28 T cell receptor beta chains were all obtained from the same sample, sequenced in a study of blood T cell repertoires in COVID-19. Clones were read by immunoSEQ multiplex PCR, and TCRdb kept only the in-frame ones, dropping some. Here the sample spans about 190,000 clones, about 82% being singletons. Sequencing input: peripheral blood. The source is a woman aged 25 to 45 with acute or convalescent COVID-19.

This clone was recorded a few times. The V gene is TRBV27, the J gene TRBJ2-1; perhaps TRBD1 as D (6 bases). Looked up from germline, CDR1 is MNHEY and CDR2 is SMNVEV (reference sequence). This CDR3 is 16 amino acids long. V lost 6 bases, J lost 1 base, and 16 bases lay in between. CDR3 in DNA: TGTGCCAGCAGATACAAAGGGACACAATCCTACAATGAGCAGTTCTTC. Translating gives CASRYKGTQSYNEQFF.

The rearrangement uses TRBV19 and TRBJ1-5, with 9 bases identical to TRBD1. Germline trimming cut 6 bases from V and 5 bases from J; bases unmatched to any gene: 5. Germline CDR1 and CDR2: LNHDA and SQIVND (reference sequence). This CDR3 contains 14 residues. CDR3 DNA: TGTGCCAGTAGGGGGACAGGGTGGGATCAGCCCCAGCATTTT. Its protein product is CASRGTGWDQPQHF.

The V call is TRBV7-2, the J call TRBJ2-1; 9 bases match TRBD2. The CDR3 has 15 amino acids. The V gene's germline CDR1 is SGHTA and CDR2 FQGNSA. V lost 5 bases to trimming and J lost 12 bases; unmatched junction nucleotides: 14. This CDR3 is CASSVSGGPAIAQFF. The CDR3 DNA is TGTGCCAGCAGCGTTAGCGGGGGCCCCGCTATTGCGCAGTTCTTC.

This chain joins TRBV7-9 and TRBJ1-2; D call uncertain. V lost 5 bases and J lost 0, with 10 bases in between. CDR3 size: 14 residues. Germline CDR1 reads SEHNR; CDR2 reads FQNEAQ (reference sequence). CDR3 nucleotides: TGTGCCAGCAGCAATCCAATAGCTAACTATGGCTACACCTTC. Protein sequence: CASSNPIANYGYTF.

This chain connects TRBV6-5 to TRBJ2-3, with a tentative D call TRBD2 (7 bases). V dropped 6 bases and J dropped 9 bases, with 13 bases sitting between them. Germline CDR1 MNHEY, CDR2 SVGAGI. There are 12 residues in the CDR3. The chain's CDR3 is CASRGGAATQYF. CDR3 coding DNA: TGTGCCAGCAGGGGGGGGGCGGCGACGCAGTATTTT.

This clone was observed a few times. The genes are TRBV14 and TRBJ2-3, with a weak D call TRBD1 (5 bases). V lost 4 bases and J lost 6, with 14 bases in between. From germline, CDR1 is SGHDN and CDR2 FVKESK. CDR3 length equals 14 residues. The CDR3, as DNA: TGTGCCAGCAGCCGGAGATCCAGGGCGGATACGCAGTATTTT. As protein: CASSRRSRADTQYF.

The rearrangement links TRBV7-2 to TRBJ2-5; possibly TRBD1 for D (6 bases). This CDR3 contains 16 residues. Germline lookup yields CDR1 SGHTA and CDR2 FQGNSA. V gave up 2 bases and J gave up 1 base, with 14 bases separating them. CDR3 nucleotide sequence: TGTGCCAGCAGCTTAACGGCAGGGGCCCTCCAAGAGACCCAGTACTTC. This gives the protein CASSLTAGALQETQYF.

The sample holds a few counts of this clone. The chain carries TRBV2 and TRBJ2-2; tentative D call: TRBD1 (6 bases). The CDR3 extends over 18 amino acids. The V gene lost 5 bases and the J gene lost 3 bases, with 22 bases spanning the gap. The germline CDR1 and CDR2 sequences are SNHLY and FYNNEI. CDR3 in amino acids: CASSTNVQGVLDTGELFF. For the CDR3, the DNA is TGTGCCAGCAGTACCAACGTACAGGGAGTATTGGACACCGGGGAGCTGTTTTTT.

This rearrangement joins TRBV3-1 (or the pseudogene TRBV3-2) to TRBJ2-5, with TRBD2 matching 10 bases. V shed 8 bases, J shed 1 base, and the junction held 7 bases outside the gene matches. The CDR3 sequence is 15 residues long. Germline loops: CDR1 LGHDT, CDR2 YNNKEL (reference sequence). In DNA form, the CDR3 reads TGTGCCAGCCTTCCCGGGACTAGCGCCCAAGAGACCCAGTACTTC. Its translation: CASLPGTSAQETQYF.

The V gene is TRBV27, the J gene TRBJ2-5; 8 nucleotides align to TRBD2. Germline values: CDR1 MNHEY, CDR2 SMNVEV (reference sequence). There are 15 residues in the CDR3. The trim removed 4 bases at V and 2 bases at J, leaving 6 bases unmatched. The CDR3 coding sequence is TGTGCCAGCAGTTCGACCCCTAGCGGGCAAGAGACCCAGTACTTC. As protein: CASSSTPSGQETQYF.

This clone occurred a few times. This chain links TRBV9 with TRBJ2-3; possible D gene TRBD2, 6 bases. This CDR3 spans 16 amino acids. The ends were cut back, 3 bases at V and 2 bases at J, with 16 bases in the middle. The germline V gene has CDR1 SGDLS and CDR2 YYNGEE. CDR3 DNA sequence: TGTGCCAGCAGCGCCGGACTTCGGGAGTTCACAGATACGCAGTATTTT. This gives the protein CASSAGLREFTDTQYF.

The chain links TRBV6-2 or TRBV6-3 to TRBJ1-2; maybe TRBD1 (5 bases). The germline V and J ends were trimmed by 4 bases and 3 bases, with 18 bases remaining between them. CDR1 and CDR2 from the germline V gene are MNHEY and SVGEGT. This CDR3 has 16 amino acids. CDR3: CASSSTRVGPYYGYTF. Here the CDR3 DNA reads TGTGCCAGCAGTTCAACCCGAGTGGGGCCCTACTATGGCTACACCTTC.

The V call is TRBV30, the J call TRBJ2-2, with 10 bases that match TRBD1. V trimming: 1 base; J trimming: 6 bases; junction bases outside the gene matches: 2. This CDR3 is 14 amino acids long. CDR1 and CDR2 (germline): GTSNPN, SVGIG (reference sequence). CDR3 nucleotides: TGTGCCTGGAGTGCAGGACAGGGGGCCGGGGAGCTGTTTTTT. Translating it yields CAWSAGQGAGELFF. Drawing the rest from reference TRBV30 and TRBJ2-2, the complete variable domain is SQTIHQWPATLVQPVGSPLSLECTVEGTSNPNLYWYRQAAGRGLQLLFYSVGIGQISSEVPQNLSASRPQDRQFILSSKKLLLSDSGFYLCAWSAGQGAGELFFGEGSRLTVL.

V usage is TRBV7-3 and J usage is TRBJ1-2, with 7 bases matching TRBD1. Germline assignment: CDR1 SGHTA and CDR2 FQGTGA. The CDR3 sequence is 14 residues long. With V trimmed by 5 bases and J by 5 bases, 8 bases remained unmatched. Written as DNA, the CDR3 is TGTGCCAGCAGCGCCACAGGGGTTGGTTATGGCTACACCTTC. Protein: CASSATGVGYGYTF. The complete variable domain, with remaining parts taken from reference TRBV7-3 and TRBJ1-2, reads GAGVSQTPSNKVTEKGKYVELRCDPISGHTALYWYRQSLGQGPEFLIYFQGTGAADDSGLPNDRFFAVRPEGSVSTLKIQRTERGDSAVYLCASSATGVGYGYTFGSGTRLTVV.

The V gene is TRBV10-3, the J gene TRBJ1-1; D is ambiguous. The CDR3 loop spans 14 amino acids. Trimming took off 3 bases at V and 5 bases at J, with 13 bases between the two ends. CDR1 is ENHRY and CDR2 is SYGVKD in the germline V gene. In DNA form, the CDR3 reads TGTGCCATCAGTGATCCGGCCTCGAGGACTGAAGCTTTCTTT. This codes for CAISDPASRTEAFF.

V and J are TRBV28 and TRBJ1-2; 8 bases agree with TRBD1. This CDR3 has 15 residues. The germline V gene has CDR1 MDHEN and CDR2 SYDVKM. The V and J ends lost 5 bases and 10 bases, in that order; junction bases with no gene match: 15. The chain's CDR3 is CASSTYRGAKFDYTF. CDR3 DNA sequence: TGTGCCAGCAGTACCTACAGGGGGGCCAAATTTGACTACACCTTC.

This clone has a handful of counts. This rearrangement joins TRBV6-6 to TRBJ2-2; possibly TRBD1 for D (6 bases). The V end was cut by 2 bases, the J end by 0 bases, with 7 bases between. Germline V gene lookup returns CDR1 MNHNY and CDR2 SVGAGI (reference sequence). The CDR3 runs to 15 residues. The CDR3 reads CASSYHRANTGELFF. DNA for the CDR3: TGTGCCAGCAGTTACCACAGGGCGAACACCGGGGAGCTGTTTTTT.

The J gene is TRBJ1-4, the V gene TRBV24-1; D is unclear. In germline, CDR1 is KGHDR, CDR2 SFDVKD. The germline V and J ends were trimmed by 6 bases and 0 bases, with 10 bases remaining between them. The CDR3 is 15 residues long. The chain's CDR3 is CATSPGSATNEKLFF. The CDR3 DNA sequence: TGTGCCACCAGTCCCGGAAGCGCAACTAATGAAAAACTGTTTTTT.

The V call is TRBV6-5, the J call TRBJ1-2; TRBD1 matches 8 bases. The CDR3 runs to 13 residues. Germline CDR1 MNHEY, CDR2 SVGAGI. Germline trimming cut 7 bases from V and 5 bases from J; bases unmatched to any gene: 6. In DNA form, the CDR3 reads TGTGCCAGCATCGGACAGGGTTTTTATGGCTACACCTTC. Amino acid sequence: CASIGQGFYGYTF.

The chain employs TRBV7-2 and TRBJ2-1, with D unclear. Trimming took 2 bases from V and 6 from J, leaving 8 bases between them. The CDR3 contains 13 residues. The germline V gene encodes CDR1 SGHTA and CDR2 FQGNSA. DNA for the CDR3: TGTGCCAGCAGCTTAAATCGAGGCAATGAGCAGTTCTTC. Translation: CASSLNRGNEQFF.

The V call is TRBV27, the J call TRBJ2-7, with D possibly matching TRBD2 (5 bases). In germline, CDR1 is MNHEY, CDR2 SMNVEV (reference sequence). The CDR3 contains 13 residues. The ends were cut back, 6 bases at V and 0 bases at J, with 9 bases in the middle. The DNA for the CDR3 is TGTGCCAGCAGAAGCGGCAACTCCTACGAGCAGTACTTC. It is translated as CASRSGNSYEQYF.

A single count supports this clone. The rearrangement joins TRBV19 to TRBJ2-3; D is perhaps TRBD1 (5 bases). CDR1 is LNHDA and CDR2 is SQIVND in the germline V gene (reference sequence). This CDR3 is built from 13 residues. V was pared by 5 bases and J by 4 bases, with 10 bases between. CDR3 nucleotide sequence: TGTGCCAGTAGTTCGGCAGGGTCAGATACGCAGTATTTT. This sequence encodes CASSSAGSDTQYF.

CDR3 coding DNA: TGTGCCAGCAGCCCGACTAATTACGAGCAGTACTTC. Residues: CASSPTNYEQYF. The rearrangement joins TRBV7-2 to TRBJ2-7; D is possibly TRBD2 (5 bases). Germline CDR1 reads SGHTA; CDR2 reads FQGNSA. The CDR3 extends over 12 amino acids. V lost 5 bases and J 4 bases, leaving 9 bases between the germline ends.

Here the CDR3 DNA reads TGCGCCAGCAGCCGTATTAACGCAGGGTTTAGTTATGGCTACACCTTC. Its protein product is CASSRINAGFSYGYTF. The chain links TRBV4-3 to TRBJ1-2, with D possibly being TRBD1 (5 bases). The germline gives CDR1 LGHNA, CDR2 YSLEER. The CDR3 totals 16 residues. The V end was cut by 4 bases, the J end by 5 bases, with 20 bases between.

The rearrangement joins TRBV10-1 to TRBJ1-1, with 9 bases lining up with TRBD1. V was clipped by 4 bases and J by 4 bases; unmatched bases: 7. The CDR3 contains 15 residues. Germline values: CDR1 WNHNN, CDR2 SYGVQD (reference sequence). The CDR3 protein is CASSAGGQGGTEAFF. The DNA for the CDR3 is TGCGCCAGCAGTGCTGGGGGACAGGGAGGCACTGAAGCTTTCTTT.

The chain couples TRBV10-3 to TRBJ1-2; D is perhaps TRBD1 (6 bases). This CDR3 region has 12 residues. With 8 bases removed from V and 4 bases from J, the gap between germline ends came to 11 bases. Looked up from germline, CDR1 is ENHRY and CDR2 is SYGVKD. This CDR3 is CAIGGSLYGYTF. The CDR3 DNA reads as TGTGCCATCGGGGGCAGCCTCTATGGCTACACCTTC.

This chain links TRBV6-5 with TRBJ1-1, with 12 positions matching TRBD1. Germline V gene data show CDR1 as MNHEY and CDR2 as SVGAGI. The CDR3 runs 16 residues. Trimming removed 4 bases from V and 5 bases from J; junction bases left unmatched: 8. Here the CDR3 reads CASSSAGQGAGTEAFF. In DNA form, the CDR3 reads TGTGCCAGCAGTTCGGCGGGACAGGGGGCAGGAACTGAAGCTTTCTTT.

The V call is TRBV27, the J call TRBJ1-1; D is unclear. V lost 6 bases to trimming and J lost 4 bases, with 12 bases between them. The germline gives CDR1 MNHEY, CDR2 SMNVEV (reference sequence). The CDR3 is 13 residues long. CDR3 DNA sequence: TGTGCCAGCAGCCTCGGTGGTAGCACTGAAGCTTTCTTT. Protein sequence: CASSLGGSTEAFF.